These 19 T cell receptor beta chains were all obtained from the same sample, sequenced in a study of identical twins (dated by TCRdb to the mid-2010s). The library was prepared using 5' RACE. Sequencing used an Illumina HiSeq 2000. In-frame beta chains were kept once TCRdb had trimmed the public reads at Q25 with fastp and called clones with MiXCR. Rows matching on CDR3 protein sequence are summarized as one entry with the most common DNA and genes. In this sample the table shows a few hundred thousand distinct CDR3 sequences, 13% to 15% of which occur a single time. Clones ranked in the top ten supply 0.44% of the sample. These data also formed part of another study, on yellow fever vaccine responses in identical twins.

The sequencing sample was made of CD4+ T cells sorted from blood. Receptors were obtained from a woman aged 18-29 years in good health.

Only a few counts were recorded for this clonotype. The chain carries TRBV12-3 or TRBV12-4 and TRBJ2-7, with D unclear. The CDR3 contains 13 residues. Trimming took off 2 bases at V and 3 bases at J, with 8 bases between the two ends. CDR3 in amino acids: CASSLNSRYEQYF. For the CDR3, the DNA is TGTGCCAGCAGTTTAAACTCTCGCTACGAGCAGTACTTC.

This clonotype was seen at least ten times. This chain connects TRBV12-3 or TRBV12-4 to TRBJ1-5; D possibly corresponds to TRBD1 (5 bases). CDR3 size: 14 residues. The V and J ends lost 7 bases and 0 bases respectively, with 10 bases between them. The CDR3 DNA is TGTGCCAGCACAGACAGTTATAGCAATCAGCCCCAGCATTTT. Its protein product is CASTDSYSNQPQHF.

The chain links TRBV20-1 to TRBJ2-3; D perhaps matches TRBD1 (5 bases). This CDR3 has 15 residues. Germline V CDR1 and CDR2: DFQATT, SNEGSKA (reference sequence). The ends were cut back, 3 bases at V and 1 base at J, with 14 bases in the middle. The CDR3 here is CSASQPRVRTDTQYF. CDR3 DNA: TGCAGTGCTAGCCAGCCCAGGGTTCGCACAGATACGCAGTATTTT.

This clonotype was found a few times. Here the CDR3 reads CASRRTLKEETQYF. The CDR3 coding sequence is TGTGCCAGCAGGCGTACCCTGAAGGAGGAGACCCAGTACTTC. The chain uses TRBV7-6 and TRBJ2-5, with D hard to call. The V end lost 6 bases, the J end lost 5 bases, and 16 bases lay between the germline ends. CDR3 length equals 14 residues. From germline, CDR1 is SGHVS and CDR2 FNYEAQ.

This chain links TRBV6-5 with TRBJ2-7; D is unclear. Trimming left V 0 bases short and J 3 bases short, with 9 bases between. Germline V lookup: CDR1 MNHEY, CDR2 SVGAGI. The CDR3 totals 14 residues. CDR3 amino acids: CASSYSSGNYEQYV. The CDR3, as DNA: TGTGCCAGCAGTTACTCGTCCGGAAACTACGAGCAGTACGTC.

The gene calls are TRBV28 and TRBJ2-7; no reliable D call. CDR1 and CDR2 (germline): MDHEN, SYDVKM. This CDR3 has 13 amino acids. In nucleotides, the CDR3 is TGTGCCAGCAGTAGGACGGATTCCTACGAGCAGCACGTC. The encoded protein is CASSRTDSYEQHV.

The genes are TRBV10-3 and TRBJ2-7; D ambiguous. This CDR3 comprises 14 residues. Germline V CDR1 and CDR2: ENHRY, SYGVKD. Trimming stripped 4 bases from V and 1 base from J, with 11 bases between. The CDR3 DNA reads TGTGCCATCAGTGGTGAACGGGCTTCCTACGAGCAGTACTTC. Protein: CAISGERASYEQYF.

Ten or more counts support this clonotype. V is TRBV15 and J is TRBJ1-1; D unclear. Trimming left V 0 bases short and J 1 base short, with 9 bases between. Per the germline V gene, CDR1 is LNHNV and CDR2 is YYDKDF (reference sequence). This CDR3 is 15 amino acids long. The CDR3 is CATSRDFNRNTEAFF. CDR3 nucleotides: TGTGCCACCAGCAGAGATTTCAACAGGAACACTGAAGCTTTCTTT.

This clonotype was counted between two and nine times. The chain carries TRBV20-1 and TRBJ2-2; weak D call: TRBD1 (6 bases). The V end was cut by 5 bases, the J end by 5 bases, with 12 bases between. The germline gives CDR1 DFQATT, CDR2 SNEGSKA (reference sequence). This CDR3 is built from 13 residues. The CDR3, as DNA: TGCAGTGCTTCCGAAGGGGGTACCGGGGAGCTGTTTTTT. As protein: CSASEGGTGELFF.

The rearrangement uses TRBV12-3 or TRBV12-4 and TRBJ1-1, with TRBD1 identical over 8 bases. The V and J ends lost 3 bases and 0 bases, in that order; junction bases with no gene match: 21. The CDR3 is 21 residues long. In DNA form, the CDR3 reads TGTGCCAGCAGTTTCATCCATAGGGGTGGGACAGGAATTTCTATGAACACTGAAGCTTTCTTT. This sequence encodes CASSFIHRGGTGISMNTEAFF.

The rearrangement uses TRBV9 and TRBJ2-3, with D maybe TRBD2 (5 bases). Per germline, CDR1 SGDLS and CDR2 YYNGEE. This CDR3 spans 15 amino acids. V dropped 0 bases and J dropped 0 bases, with 8 bases sitting between them. CDR3 DNA: TGTGCCAGCAGCGTAGGAGGGATTAGCACAGATACGCAGTATTTT. Protein product: CASSVGGISTDTQYF.

This chain uses TRBV5-1 with TRBJ2-3, with a tentative D call TRBD2 (5 bases). This CDR3 has 11 amino acids. Germline CDR1 SGHRS, CDR2 YFSETQ. The germline V and J ends were trimmed by 5 bases and 8 bases, with 9 bases remaining between them. As DNA, the CDR3 is TGCGCCAGCAGGAGGGCGGGTACGCAGTATTTT. It encodes CASRRAGTQYF.

This clonotype was counted only a few times. V and J are TRBV7-9 and TRBJ2-5; D remains ambiguous. V was pared by 5 bases and J by 5 bases, with 15 bases between. The CDR3 covers 14 residues. The germline gives CDR1 SEHNR, CDR2 FQNEAQ (reference sequence). DNA of the CDR3: TGTGCCAGCAGCCAAAGACGGAGTTCGGAGACCCAGTACTTC. Protein product: CASSQRRSSETQYF.

As for this clonotype: One end of the junction fails to match germline, which may point to a read error. This rearrangement joins TRBV6-5 to TRBJ2-1; 11 bases are shared with TRBD2. This CDR3 region has 15 residues. In germline, CDR1 is MNHEY, CDR2 SVGAGI. The CDR3 loop reads CASSYYGTSGNEQFF. CDR3 nucleotides: TGTGCCAGCAGCTACTACGGGACTAGCGGCAATGAGCAGTTCTTC.

This sequence joins TRBV18 and TRBJ1-5, with D tentatively TRBD1 (6 bases). V was cut by 0 bases and J by 7 bases, with 10 bases left in between. This CDR3 is 14 amino acids long. Germline values: CDR1 KGHSH, CDR2 LQKENI. Here the CDR3 reads CASSPPGGQQPQHF. The DNA of the CDR3 is TGTGCCAGCTCACCACCTGGAGGACAGCAGCCCCAGCATTTT. Based on the CDR3 plus reference TRBV18 and TRBJ1-5, the full variable domain is NAGVMQNPRHLVRRRGQEARLRCSPMKGHSHVYWYRQLPEEGLKFMVYLQKENIIDESGMPKERFSAEFPKEGPSILRIQQVVRGDSAAYFCASSPPGGQQPQHFGDGTRLSIL.

This clonotype was picked up a small number of times. J is TRBJ1-2 and V is TRBV29-1; D not certain. This CDR3 is built from 13 residues. V was shortened by 1 base and J by 2 bases, with 8 bases between the two germline ends. Germline V CDR1 and CDR2: SQVTM, ANQGSEA. CDR3 region: CSVEVPGNYGYTF. In DNA, the CDR3 is TGCAGCGTTGAAGTTCCGGGGAACTATGGCTACACCTTC.

The CDR3 nucleotides read TGTGCCAGCACTTTACTAGCGGGAGCCAAAAACATTCAGTACTTC. Protein sequence: CASTLLAGAKNIQYF. The chain uses TRBV2 and TRBJ2-4, with 9 bases that match TRBD2. Germline V lookup: CDR1 SNHLY, CDR2 FYNNEI. The V segment lost 7 bases and the J segment 0 bases; nucleotides outside the gene matches: 4. This CDR3 comprises 15 residues.

The J gene is TRBJ2-3, the V gene TRBV10-3; D could derive from TRBD1 or TRBD2 (5 bases each). CDR3 length: 14 amino acids. The germline CDR1 and CDR2 sequences are ENHRY and SYGVKD. V gave up 6 bases and J gave up 4 bases, with 14 bases separating them. The CDR3 sequence is CAISGLEGPDTQYF. The CDR3 DNA follows: TGTGCCATCAGCGGCCTAGAGGGGCCAGATACGCAGTATTTT.

In this sample, this clonotype turned up a few times. The chain joins TRBV5-1 to TRBJ2-3; 8 bases are shared with TRBD2. CDR1 and CDR2 (germline): SGHRS, YFSETQ. With V trimmed by 6 bases and J by 1 base, 10 bases remained unmatched. The CDR3 runs 16 residues. CDR3 amino acids: CASTTDLSGGTDTQYF. The CDR3 coding sequence is TGCGCCAGCACCACCGACCTTAGCGGGGGCACAGATACGCAGTATTTT. The full variable domain, in which reference TRBV5-1 and TRBJ2-3 provide the parts outside the CDR3, is KAGVTQTPRYLIKTRGQQVTLSCSPISGHRSVSWYQQTPGQGLQFLFEYFSETQRNKGNFPGRFSGRQFSNSRSEMNVSTLELGDSALYLCASTTDLSGGTDTQYFGPGTRLTVL.